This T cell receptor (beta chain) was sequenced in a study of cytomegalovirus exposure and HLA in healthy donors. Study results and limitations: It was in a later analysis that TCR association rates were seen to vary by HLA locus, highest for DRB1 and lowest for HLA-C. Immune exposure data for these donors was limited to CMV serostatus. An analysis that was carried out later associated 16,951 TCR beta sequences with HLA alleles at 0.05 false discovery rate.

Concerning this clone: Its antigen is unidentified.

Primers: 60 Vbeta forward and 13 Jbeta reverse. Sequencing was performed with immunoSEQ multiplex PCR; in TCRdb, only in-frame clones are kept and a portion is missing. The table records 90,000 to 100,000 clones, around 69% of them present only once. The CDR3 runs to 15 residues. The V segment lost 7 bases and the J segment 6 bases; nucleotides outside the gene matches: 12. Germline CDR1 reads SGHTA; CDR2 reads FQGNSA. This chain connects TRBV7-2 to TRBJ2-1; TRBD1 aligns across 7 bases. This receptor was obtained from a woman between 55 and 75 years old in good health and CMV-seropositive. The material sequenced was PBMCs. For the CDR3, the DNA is TGTGCCAGCATCACCCCGACAGGGAAATCCAATGAGCAGTTCTTC. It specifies CASITPTGKSNEQFF.